This T cell receptor (beta chain) was recorded in a study of CXCR3-negative and CXCR3-positive naive CD8 T cells. UMI-labeled TRB cDNA libraries were prepared by 5' RACE. TCRdb reprocessed the 5' RACE reads and reports one entry per CDR3 protein, with no DNA. The sample data list more than 70,000 distinct CDR3 sequences. General study results and limits: A higher hydrophobicity marked the TRB CDR3s of CXCR3-positive naive cells versus CXCR3-negative naive cells. Naive CXCR3-positive and CXCR3-negative cells shared TRBV-TRBJ usage; memory cells diverged.

By phenotype, naive CD8+ T cells were CD45RO-CCR7+CD27+CD95-. About this clonotype itself: Antigen specificity is unknown.

The receptor was isolated from a human donor in good health. Some clones in this sample may be carry-over from other donors' samples. Sequenced material: naive CXCR3+ CD8+ T cells from blood. Subset defined: CD45RO-CCR7+CD27+CD95- naive CD8+ T cells expressing CXCR3 (TNR3+).

The CDR3 reads CASSLRDEQYF. The rearrangement joins TRBV12-3 or TRBV12-4 to TRBJ2-7. The CDR3 loop spans 11 amino acids.